The next 2 T cell receptor beta chains were all read from a single sample in a study of brain T cells in children with intractable seizures. Method: immunoSEQ multiplex PCR; TCRdb's copy keeps in-frame clones and lacks some. The sample has about 340,000 clones; approximately 93% are singletons. Time point specified: blood from clinic visit 5 months post-surgery; TSC patient then seizure free. The specimen was peripheral blood, collected more than 4 months after surgery. Source of these receptors: a boy in the first two years of life with tuberous sclerosis and intractable seizures.

This rearrangement joins TRBV7-2 to TRBJ2-3, with 12 bases that match TRBD2. V lost 5 bases and J lost 5; bases outside the gene matches: 8. Germline CDR1 and CDR2: SGHTA and FQGNSA. The length of the CDR3 is 16 residues. The CDR3 reads CASSLGLAGWGDTQYF. DNA of the CDR3: TGTGCCAGCAGCCTTGGACTAGCGGGATGGGGAGATACGCAGTATTTT. Supplemented by reference TRBV7-2 and TRBJ2-3, the full variable domain reads GAGVSQSPSNKVTEKGKDVELRCDPISGHTALYWYRQSLGQGLEFLIYFQGNSAPDKSGLPSDRFSAERTGGSVSTLTIQRTQQEDSAVYLCASSLGLAGWGDTQYFGPGTRLTVL.

The V gene is TRBV5-5, the J gene TRBJ2-7; 10 nucleotides match TRBD1. Trimming at V came to 0 bases and at J to 4 bases, leaving 4 bases not matched to a gene. The CDR3 runs to 15 residues. Germline CDR1 SGHKS, CDR2 YYEKEE (reference sequence). The CDR3 DNA reads as TGTGCCAGCAGCTTGGCGACAGGGGGCGGGTACGAGCAGTACTTC. Protein: CASSLATGGGYEQYF. The complete variable domain, with remaining parts taken from reference TRBV5-5 and TRBJ2-7, reads DAGVTQSPTHLIKTRGQQVTLRCSPISGHKSVSWYQQVLGQGPQFIFQYYEKEERGRGNFPDRFSARQFPNYSSELNVNALLLGDSALYLCASSLATGGGYEQYFGPGTRLTVT.